This T cell receptor beta chain originates from a study of CD8 T cells in ankylosing spondylitis. The study, taken as a whole, reports: Earlier work had already found some motif variants in reactive arthritis synovial fluid and blood. Significant enrichment of disease-linked clones was reported in matched ankylosing spondylitis synovial fluid.

With respect to this clonotype: Its antigen is not known.

Germline V gene sequence: CDR1 KGHDR, CDR2 SFDVKD. The CDR3 length is 15 residues. After removal of 3 bases from V and 6 bases from J, the junction contained 8 bases not matched to a gene. From the 5' RACE reads, TCRdb called clonotypes with MiXCR, one entry per CDR3 protein. The repertoire holds about 280,000 distinct CDR3 sequences, with 20% as singletons. The sample comprised blood, either unsorted or a sorted T cell fraction (not recorded which). The V gene is TRBV24-1, the J gene TRBJ2-3; 7 bases line up with TRBD2. The sequence derives from a male donor with ankylosing spondylitis or in good health (not recorded which). The CDR3 region has the DNA TGTGCCACCAGTGATCCAGGACTAGTAGATGATACGCAGTATTTT. Translation gives CATSDPGLVDDTQYF.